The rows below give T cell receptor beta chains drawn from one sample of a study of Ad26.COV2.S vaccination and SARS-CoV-2 variants. Libraries were prepared by immunoSEQ multiplex PCR; TCRdb keeps only in-frame clonotypes and omits some of them. This sample yields roughly 510,000 clones, of which around 90% are seen a single time; around 13% belongs to the top ten. Sequenced here: peripheral blood, sampled in a trial of Ad26.COV2.S vaccine versus placebo. The receptors come from a person aged 18-65 years who received the Ad26.COV2.S COVID-19 vaccine or a placebo. The CDR3 runs from the conserved cysteine through the conserved F or W.

v_gene: TRBV28; CDR3aa: CASSLITSGRVNEQFF
v_gene: TRBV28; CDR3aa: CASSLIVAGVGYTF
v_gene: TRBV29-1; CDR3aa: CSAAMGPIGGNEQFF
v_gene: TRBV7-6; CDR3aa: CASSLLATAKETQYF
v_gene: TRBV20-1; CDR3aa: CSASGWGGGGNEQFF
v_gene: TRBV24-1; CDR3aa: CAAGTEPYEQYF
v_gene: TRBV19; CDR3aa: CASSIDLRRPGELFF
v_gene: TRBV19; CDR3aa: CASAARGTQYF
v_gene: TRBV7-8; CDR3aa: CASSRGISYEQYF
v_gene: TRBV4-2; CDR3aa: CASSQVEAGNEQFF
v_gene: TRBV25-1; CDR3aa: CASSEPGLAGFYEQYF
v_gene: TRBV28; CDR3aa: CASSPRQGLSGANVLTF
v_gene: TRBV7-8; CDR3aa: CASSQDGRSNYGYTF
v_gene: TRBV19; CDR3aa: CASSIIGGVNVNEQFF
v_gene: TRBV29-1; CDR3aa: CSVGASRGYEQYF
v_gene: TRBV2; CDR3aa: CASRETGRNQPQHF
v_gene: TRBV5-1; CDR3aa: CATYNYRRAVNTEAFF
v_gene: TRBV29-1; CDR3aa: CTGTMGVAHQGYNEQFF
v_gene: TRBV5-1; CDR3aa: CASSLTNRRGEKLFF
v_gene: TRBV7-9; CDR3aa: CASSLVEGGNYEQYF
v_gene: TRBV6-5; CDR3aa: CASRERADSGNTIYF
v_gene: TRBV5-1; CDR3aa: CASSPGTNYGYTF
v_gene: TRBV2; CDR3aa: CASSGAGALAFF
v_gene: TRBV28; CDR3aa: CASSPRRSGANVLTF
v_gene: TRBV6-5; CDR3aa: CASTQTYSNQPQHF
v_gene: TRBV5-4; CDR3aa: CASSLSDGYYGYTF
v_gene: TRBV24-1; CDR3aa: CATSDPGLAGGNSYNEQFF
v_gene: TRBV28; CDR3aa: CASSLLTGVEKLFF
v_gene: TRBV5-3; CDR3aa: CARSLYRGLSPLHF
v_gene: TRBV27; CDR3aa: CASSNIRTGNTLEQYF
v_gene: TRBV19; CDR3aa: CASSIGGGTGNQPQHF
v_gene: TRBV7-2; CDR3aa: CASSSTGGYYEQYF
v_gene: TRBV28; CDR3aa: CASSPRDTQYF
v_gene: TRBV28; CDR3aa: CASNPPEQGFTYGYTF
v_gene: TRBV14; CDR3aa: CASSLIGTTNEKLFF
v_gene: TRBV5-1; CDR3aa: CASSLYRGIYEQYF
v_gene: TRBV9; CDR3aa: CASSVRLAEYNEQFF
v_gene: TRBV9; CDR3aa: CASSVGGGLEGNTIYF
v_gene: TRBV5-4; CDR3aa: CASSLGLATTYEQYF
v_gene: TRBV3-1/TRBV3-2; CDR3aa: CASSRGARTGELFF
v_gene: TRBV7-9; CDR3aa: CASSSPAAGRVHEQYF
v_gene: TRBV5-5; CDR3aa: CASSHNVGPDLSNQPQHF
v_gene: TRBV15; CDR3aa: CATSKPGQVGGNTEAFF
v_gene: TRBV27; CDR3aa: CASSLYGSSYEQYF
v_gene: TRBV7-2; CDR3aa: CASSQERNTIYF
v_gene: TRBV7-8; CDR3aa: CASSLDRSGRGNEQFF
v_gene: TRBV10-3; CDR3aa: CATKGLAGGTDTQYF
v_gene: TRBV28; CDR3aa: CASRSTHGQSNTEAFF
v_gene: TRBV28; CDR3aa: CASSFTGATDTQYF